The 14 T cell receptor beta chains below were found in one sample sequenced in a study of blood T cell repertoires in COVID-19. Clones were read by immunoSEQ multiplex PCR, and TCRdb kept only the in-frame ones, dropping some. The data contain around 64,000 clones, approximately 91% of them singletons. The sample consisted of peripheral blood. These receptors originate from a human donor in a cohort sampled during active COVID-19.

The chain recombines TRBV11-3 with TRBJ2-7; 8 bases agree with TRBD1. The CDR3 contains 15 residues. V was clipped by 0 bases and J by 5 bases; unmatched bases: 6. The germline V gene has CDR1 SGHNT and CDR2 YENEEA. The CDR3 reads CASSLDPTGVNEQYF. The CDR3 region has the DNA TGTGCCAGCAGCTTAGACCCGACAGGGGTGAACGAGCAGTACTTC.

This chain connects TRBV7-2 to TRBJ2-1; 8 bases line up with TRBD2. Germline-derived CDR1 and CDR2 are SGHTA and FQGNSA. V lost 2 bases, J lost 5 bases, and 8 bases stayed unmatched. The CDR3 contains 16 residues. This CDR3 reads CASSLFQREFNNEQFF. In nucleotides, the CDR3 is TGTGCCAGCAGCTTATTCCAGCGGGAGTTCAACAATGAGCAGTTCTTC.

The chain has TRBV5-4 and TRBJ2-7, with no clear D. The CDR3 has 11 residues. V gave up 3 bases and J gave up 4 bases, with 5 bases separating them. Germline V gene lookup returns CDR1 SGHNT and CDR2 YYREEE (reference sequence). The CDR3, as DNA: TGTGCCAGCAGCTCAGGTTACGAGCAGTACTTC. The encoded protein is CASSSGYEQYF.

The chain is built from TRBV4-3 and TRBJ1-6, with D maybe TRBD1 (5 bases). The germline CDR1 and CDR2 sequences are LGHNA and YSLEER. V dropped 0 bases and J dropped 3 bases, with 15 bases sitting between them. This CDR3 is 18 amino acids long. This CDR3 is CASSQDERRGVYNSPLHF. CDR3 nucleotide sequence: TGCGCCAGCAGCCAAGATGAGCGTCGGGGGGTCTATAATTCACCCCTCCACTTT.

The chain couples TRBV27 to TRBJ2-7; 14 bases map to TRBD2. V was clipped by 2 bases and J by 3 bases; unmatched bases: 15. The CDR3 extends over 20 amino acids. The germline V gene encodes CDR1 MNHEY and CDR2 SMNVEV (reference sequence). In DNA form, the CDR3 reads TGTGCCAGCAGTTTAACCCCCCCCGGGACTAGCGGGAGTATCCACTACGAGCAGTACTTC. Its translation is CASSLTPPGTSGSIHYEQYF.

The V gene is TRBV9, the J gene TRBJ2-7, with a possible D match to TRBD1 (5 bases). CDR3 length equals 15 residues. Trimming left V 3 bases short and J 0 bases short, with 13 bases between. Germline assignment: CDR1 SGDLS and CDR2 YYNGEE. CDR3 region: CASSEGLTHSYEQYF. The CDR3 nucleotides are TGTGCCAGCAGCGAGGGGTTGACCCACTCCTACGAGCAGTACTTC.

This sequence joins TRBV5-1 and TRBJ2-2; TRBD1 might be the D (5 bases). This CDR3 spans 15 amino acids. Trimming removed 1 base at V and 1 base at J, with 8 bases between. Germline CDR1 is SGHRS and CDR2 is YFSETQ. The DNA for the CDR3 is TGCGCCAGCAGCTTGACAACAGGGAACACCGGGGAGCTGTTTTTT. This codes for CASSLTTGNTGELFF.

The rearrangement uses TRBV5-6 and TRBJ2-1; TRBD2 matches 8 bases. Germline V gene sequence: CDR1 SGHDT, CDR2 YYEEEE. This CDR3 has 15 residues. With 4 bases clipped from V and 4 bases from J, the junction kept 7 bases outside the gene matches. The CDR3 here is CASSPLAGSYNEQFF. The CDR3 DNA reads as TGTGCCAGCAGCCCATTAGCGGGATCTTACAATGAGCAGTTCTTC.

This chain joins TRBV6-5 and TRBJ1-6, with 8 nucleotides matching TRBD1. CDR3 length: 14 residues. V lost 4 bases, J lost 7 bases, and 3 bases stayed unmatched. Germline loops: CDR1 MNHEY, CDR2 SVGAGI. The CDR3 bases are TGTGCCAGCAGTTTGTCAGGGGGCAATTCACCCCTCCACTTT. The encoded protein is CASSLSGGNSPLHF.

The genes are TRBV5-1 and TRBJ2-1; maybe TRBD2 (6 bases). Trimming removed 4 bases at V and 6 bases at J, with 17 bases between. The CDR3 is 15 amino acids. Germline V CDR1 and CDR2: SGHRS, YFSETQ. The CDR3: CASSPARDWSNEQFF. The CDR3 DNA sequence: TGCGCCAGCAGCCCGGCCCGGGACTGGAGCAATGAGCAGTTCTTC.

The genes are TRBV5-1 and TRBJ2-3, with 7 nucleotides matching TRBD2. CDR1 SGHRS and CDR2 YFSETQ come from the germline V gene. CDR3 length equals 16 residues. Unmatched junction bases numbered 12, after V lost 4 bases and J lost 4 bases. The CDR3 DNA sequence: TGCGCCAGCAGCCGCCCGTCGGGGGGAGAGGCAGATACGCAGTATTTT. Its protein product is CASSRPSGGEADTQYF.

This chain links TRBV19 with TRBJ2-5; D call uncertain. The CDR3 has 15 amino acids. Trimming took 7 bases from V and 4 from J, leaving 19 bases between them. From germline, CDR1 is LNHDA and CDR2 SQIVND (reference sequence). Here the CDR3 DNA reads TGTGCCAGTACCATGGGTGGAGATGGTCGAGAGACCCAGTACTTC. Its protein product is CASTMGGDGRETQYF.

This chain uses TRBV28 with TRBJ1-6; 7 bases are a match to TRBD1. The CDR3 covers 15 residues. The V and J ends lost 1 base and 6 bases, in that order; junction bases with no gene match: 3. Germline-derived CDR1 and CDR2 are MDHEN and SYDVKM. The CDR3 sequence is CASSLLQGTNSPLHF. For the CDR3, the DNA is TGTGCCAGCAGTTTATTACAGGGGACTAATTCACCCCTCCACTTT.

V usage is TRBV6-5 and J usage is TRBJ1-2; D perhaps matches TRBD1 (6 bases). The V end lost 5 bases, the J end lost 2 bases, and 9 bases lay between the germline ends. The CDR3 has 13 residues. Germline lookup yields CDR1 MNHEY and CDR2 SVGAGI. The CDR3 bases are TGTGCCAGCAGTCGGACAGTCAACTATGGCTACACCTTC. This codes for CASSRTVNYGYTF.